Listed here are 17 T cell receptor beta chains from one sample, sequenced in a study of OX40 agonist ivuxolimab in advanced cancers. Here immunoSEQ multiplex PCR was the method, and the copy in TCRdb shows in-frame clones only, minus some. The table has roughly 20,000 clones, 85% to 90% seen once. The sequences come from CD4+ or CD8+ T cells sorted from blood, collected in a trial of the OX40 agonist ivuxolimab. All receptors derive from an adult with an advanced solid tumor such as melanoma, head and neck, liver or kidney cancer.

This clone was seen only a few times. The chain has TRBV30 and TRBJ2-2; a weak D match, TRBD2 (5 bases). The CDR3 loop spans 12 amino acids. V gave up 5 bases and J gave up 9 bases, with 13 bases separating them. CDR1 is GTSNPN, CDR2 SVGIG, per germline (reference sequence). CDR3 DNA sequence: TGTGCCTGGGAGGGCCGGGGAAGGGAGCTGTTTTTT. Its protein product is CAWEGRGRELFF.

The CDR3 sequence: CASSDDIRFNSPLHF. CDR3 DNA sequence: TGTGCCAGCAGTGACGATATTCGGTTTAATTCACCCCTCCACTTT. The chain joins TRBV6-4 to TRBJ1-6; D unclear. Per germline, CDR1 MRHNA and CDR2 SNTAGT. Trimming cost V 2 bases and J 6 bases, with 11 bases left between them. This CDR3 is built from 15 residues.

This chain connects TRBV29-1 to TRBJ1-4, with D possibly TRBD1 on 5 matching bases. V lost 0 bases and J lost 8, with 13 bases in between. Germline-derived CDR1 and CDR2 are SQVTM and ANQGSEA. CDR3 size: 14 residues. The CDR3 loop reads CSVEDGQGGEKLFF. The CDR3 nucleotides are TGCAGCGTTGAAGATGGTCAGGGCGGCGAAAAACTGTTTTTT.

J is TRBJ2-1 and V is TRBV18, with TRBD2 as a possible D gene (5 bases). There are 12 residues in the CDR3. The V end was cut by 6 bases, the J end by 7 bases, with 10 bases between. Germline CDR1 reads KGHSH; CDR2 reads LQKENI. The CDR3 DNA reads TGTGCCAGCTCTTTTGGGGAGAATGAGCAGTTCTTC. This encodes CASSFGENEQFF.

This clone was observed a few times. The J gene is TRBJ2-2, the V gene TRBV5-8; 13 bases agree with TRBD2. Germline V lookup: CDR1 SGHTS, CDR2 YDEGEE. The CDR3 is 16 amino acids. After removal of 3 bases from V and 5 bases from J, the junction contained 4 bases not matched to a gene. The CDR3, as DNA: TGTGCCAGCAGCTGGACTAGCGGGAGTGGTACCGGGGAGCTGTTTTTT. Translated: CASSWTSGSGTGELFF.

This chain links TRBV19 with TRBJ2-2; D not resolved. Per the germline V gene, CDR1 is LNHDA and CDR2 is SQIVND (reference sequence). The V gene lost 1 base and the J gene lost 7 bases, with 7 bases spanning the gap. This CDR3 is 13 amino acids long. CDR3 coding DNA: TGTGCCAGTAGTATAGTAGGCCGCGGGGAGCTGTTTTTT. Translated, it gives CASSIVGRGELFF.

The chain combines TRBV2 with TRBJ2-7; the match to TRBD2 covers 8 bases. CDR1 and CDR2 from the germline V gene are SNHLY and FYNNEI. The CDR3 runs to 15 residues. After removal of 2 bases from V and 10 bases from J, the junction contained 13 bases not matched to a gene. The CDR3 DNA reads TGTGCCAGCAGTGAACAAAGCGGGGGTGGGCGGGACCAGTACTTC. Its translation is CASSEQSGGGRDQYF.

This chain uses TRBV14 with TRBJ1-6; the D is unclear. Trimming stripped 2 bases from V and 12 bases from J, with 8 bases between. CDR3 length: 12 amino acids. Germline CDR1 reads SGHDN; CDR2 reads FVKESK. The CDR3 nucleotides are TGTGCCAGCAGCCAACATGACGGACCCCTCCACTTT. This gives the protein CASSQHDGPLHF.

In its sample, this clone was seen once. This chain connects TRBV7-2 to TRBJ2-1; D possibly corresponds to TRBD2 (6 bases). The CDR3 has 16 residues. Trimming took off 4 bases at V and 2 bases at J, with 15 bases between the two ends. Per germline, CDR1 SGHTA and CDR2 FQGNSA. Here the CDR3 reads CASSWDDASAYNEQFF. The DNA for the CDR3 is TGTGCCAGCAGCTGGGATGACGCTAGCGCCTACAATGAGCAGTTCTTC.

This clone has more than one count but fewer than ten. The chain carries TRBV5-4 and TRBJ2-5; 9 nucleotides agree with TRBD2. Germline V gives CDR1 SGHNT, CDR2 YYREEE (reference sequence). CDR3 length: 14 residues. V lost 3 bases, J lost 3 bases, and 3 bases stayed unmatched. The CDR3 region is CASSSAGGKETQYF. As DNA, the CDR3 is TGTGCCAGCAGCTCGGCGGGAGGGAAAGAGACCCAGTACTTC.

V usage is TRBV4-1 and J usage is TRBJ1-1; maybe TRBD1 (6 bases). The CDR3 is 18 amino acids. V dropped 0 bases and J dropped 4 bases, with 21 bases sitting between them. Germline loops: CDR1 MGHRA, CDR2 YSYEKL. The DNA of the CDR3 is TGCGCCAGCAGCCAAGATATGGGGGCCCGGCGGTTGAGCACTGAAGCTTTCTTT. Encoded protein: CASSQDMGARRLSTEAFF.

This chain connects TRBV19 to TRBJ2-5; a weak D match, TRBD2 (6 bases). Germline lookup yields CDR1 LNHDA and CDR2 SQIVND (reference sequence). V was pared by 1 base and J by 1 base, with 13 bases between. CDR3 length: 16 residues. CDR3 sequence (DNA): TGTGCCAGTAGTATAGGCCTACGGCGGGGCCAAGAGACCCAGTACTTC. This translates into CASSIGLRRGQETQYF.

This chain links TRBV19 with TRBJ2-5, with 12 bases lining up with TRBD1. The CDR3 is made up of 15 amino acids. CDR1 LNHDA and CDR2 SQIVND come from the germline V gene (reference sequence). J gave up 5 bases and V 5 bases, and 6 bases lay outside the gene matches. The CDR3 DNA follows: TGTGCCAGTAGTTCGGGGACAGGGGGCCGTGAGACCCAGTACTTC. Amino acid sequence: CASSSGTGGRETQYF.

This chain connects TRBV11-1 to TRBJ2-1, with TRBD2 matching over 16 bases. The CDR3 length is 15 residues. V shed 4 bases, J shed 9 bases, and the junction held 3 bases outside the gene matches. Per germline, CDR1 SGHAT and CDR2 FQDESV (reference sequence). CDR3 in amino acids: CASSSGLAGGREQFF. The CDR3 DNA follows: TGTGCCAGCAGCTCGGGACTAGCGGGAGGGCGTGAGCAGTTCTTC.

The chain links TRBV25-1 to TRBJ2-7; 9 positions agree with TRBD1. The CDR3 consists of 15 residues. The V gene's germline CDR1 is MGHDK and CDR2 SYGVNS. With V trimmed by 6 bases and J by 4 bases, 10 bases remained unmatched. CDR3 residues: CASSAAGTGSYEQYF. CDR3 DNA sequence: TGTGCCAGCAGCGCGGCCGGGACAGGGTCATACGAGCAGTACTTC.

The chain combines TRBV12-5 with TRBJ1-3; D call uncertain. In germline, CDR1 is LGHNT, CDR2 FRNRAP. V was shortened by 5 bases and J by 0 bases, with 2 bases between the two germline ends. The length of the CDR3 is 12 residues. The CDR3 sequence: CASGASGNTIYF. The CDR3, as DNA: TGTGCTAGTGGTGCCTCTGGAAACACCATATATTTT.

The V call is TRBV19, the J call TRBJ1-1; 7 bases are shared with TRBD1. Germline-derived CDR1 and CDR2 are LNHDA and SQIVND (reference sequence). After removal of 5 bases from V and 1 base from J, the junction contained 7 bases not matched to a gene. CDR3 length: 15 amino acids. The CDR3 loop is CASSVTGTENTEAFF. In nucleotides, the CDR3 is TGTGCCAGTAGTGTGACCGGGACAGAGAACACTGAAGCTTTCTTT.